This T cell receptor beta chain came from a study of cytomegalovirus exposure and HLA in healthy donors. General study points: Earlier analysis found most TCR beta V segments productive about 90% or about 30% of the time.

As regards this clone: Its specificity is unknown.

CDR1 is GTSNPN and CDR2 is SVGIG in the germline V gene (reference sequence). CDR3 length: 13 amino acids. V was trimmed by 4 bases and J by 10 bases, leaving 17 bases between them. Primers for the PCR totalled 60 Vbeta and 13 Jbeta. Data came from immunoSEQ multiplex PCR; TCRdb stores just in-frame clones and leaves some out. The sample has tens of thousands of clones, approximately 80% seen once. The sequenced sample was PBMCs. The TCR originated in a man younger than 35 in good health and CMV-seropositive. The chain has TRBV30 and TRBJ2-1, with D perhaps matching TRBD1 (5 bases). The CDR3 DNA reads TGTGCCTGGACTGTTCAGGGCGTAGGCGAGCAGTTCTTC. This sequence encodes CAWTVQGVGEQFF.